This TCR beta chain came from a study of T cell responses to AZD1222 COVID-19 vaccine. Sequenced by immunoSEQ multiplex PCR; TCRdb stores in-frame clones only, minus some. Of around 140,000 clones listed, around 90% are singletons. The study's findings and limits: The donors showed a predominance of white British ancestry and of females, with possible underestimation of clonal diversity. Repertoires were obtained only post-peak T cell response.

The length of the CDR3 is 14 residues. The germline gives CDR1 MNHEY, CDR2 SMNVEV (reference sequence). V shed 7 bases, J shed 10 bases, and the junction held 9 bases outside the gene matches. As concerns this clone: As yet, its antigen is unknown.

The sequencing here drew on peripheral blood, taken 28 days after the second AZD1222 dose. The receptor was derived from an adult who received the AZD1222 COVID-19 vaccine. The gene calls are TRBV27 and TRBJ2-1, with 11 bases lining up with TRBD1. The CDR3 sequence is CASTPGTGGREQFF. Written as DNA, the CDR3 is TGTGCCAGCACTCCCGGGACAGGGGGTCGGGAGCAGTTCTTC.